Shown below are 28 T cell receptor beta chains from a single sample sequenced in a study of cytomegalovirus exposure and HLA in healthy donors. Clones were read by immunoSEQ multiplex PCR, and TCRdb kept only the in-frame ones, dropping some. The sample comprises over 120,000 clones, 94% of which are singletons, and 1.5% to 2% rests with the top ten. The sequenced material came from PBMCs. The source of these receptors is a man between 18 and 29 years old in good health and CMV-seropositive.

The rearrangement links TRBV11-2 to TRBJ2-5; the D gene is possibly TRBD2 (6 bases). V dropped 3 bases and J dropped 0 bases, with 8 bases sitting between them. The CDR3 is made up of 14 amino acids. Germline V gene data show CDR1 as SGHAT and CDR2 as FQNNGV. The CDR3 spells CASSFGGDQETQYF. CDR3 sequence (DNA): TGTGCCAGCAGCTTTGGCGGGGACCAAGAGACCCAGTACTTC.

The chain couples TRBV5-6 to TRBJ2-7; 10 bases map to TRBD1. The CDR3 runs to 13 residues. The V gene end was trimmed by 3 bases and the J gene end by 6 bases; junction bases not matched to a gene: 3. Per the germline V gene, CDR1 is SGHDT and CDR2 is YYEEEE. The CDR3 nucleotides read TGTGCCAGCAGCTATGGGACAGGGGCCGAGCAGTACTTC. This gives the protein CASSYGTGAEQYF.

The CDR3 nucleotides read TGTGCCAGCAGCTTGCCAGGGGCCTACGAGCAGTACTTC. Its protein is CASSLPGAYEQYF. The chain has TRBV5-4 and TRBJ2-7, with D perhaps matching TRBD1 (6 bases). V was trimmed by 1 base and J by 2 bases, leaving 7 bases between them. Germline V gives CDR1 SGHNT, CDR2 YYREEE (reference sequence). This CDR3 has 13 residues.

The J gene is TRBJ2-1, the V gene TRBV28, with D maybe TRBD2 (5 bases). The CDR3 loop spans 13 amino acids. The germline V gene has CDR1 MDHEN and CDR2 SYDVKM. Trimming shortened V by 3 bases and J by 8 bases, and 11 bases separated the two germline ends. CDR3 sequence reads: CASSFIPGDEQFF. CDR3 sequence (DNA): TGTGCCAGCAGTTTCATCCCCGGGGATGAGCAGTTCTTC.

The chain recombines TRBV15 with TRBJ2-3; 12 bases are shared with TRBD2. The ends lost 1 base at V and 2 bases at J; junction bases unmatched: 1. This CDR3 has 16 residues. CDR1 and CDR2 from the germline V gene are LNHNV and YYDKDF (reference sequence). CDR3 nucleotides: TGTGCCACCAGCAGAGGGACTAGCGGGACCACAGATACGCAGTATTTT. It yields the protein CATSRGTSGTTDTQYF.

This clone is a singleton in its sample. The chain is built from TRBV7-9 and TRBJ2-2; 12 bases agree with TRBD1. The V gene end was trimmed by 4 bases and the J gene end by 4 bases; junction bases not matched to a gene: 1. The CDR3 sequence is 15 residues long. Per the germline V gene, CDR1 is SEHNR and CDR2 is FQNEAQ (reference sequence). The CDR3 coding sequence is TGTGCCAGCAGCTGGGACAGGGGGCGCACCGGGGAGCTGTTTTTT. Amino acid sequence: CASSWDRGRTGELFF.

This clone was counted once. The chain uses TRBV6-5 and TRBJ2-1; D not resolved. The V gene's germline CDR1 is MNHEY and CDR2 SVGAGI. CDR3 length equals 14 residues. V was trimmed by 7 bases and J by 1 base, leaving 11 bases between them. In DNA, the CDR3 is TGTGCCAGCAAGAACTACCCTTCCTACAATGAGCAGTTCTTC. It yields the protein CASKNYPSYNEQFF.

The chain combines TRBV27 with TRBJ1-5, with D possibly being TRBD1 (5 bases). Germline V lookup: CDR1 MNHEY, CDR2 SMNVEV (reference sequence). V was shortened by 3 bases and J by 0 bases, with 9 bases between the two germline ends. The CDR3 consists of 15 residues. CDR3 amino acids: CASSFIGDSNQPQHF. The CDR3 DNA follows: TGTGCCAGCAGTTTTATAGGGGATAGCAATCAGCCCCAGCATTTT.

The chain uses TRBV7-2 and TRBJ2-3; tentative D call: TRBD2 (6 bases). The germline V gene has CDR1 SGHTA and CDR2 FQGNSA. V lost 3 bases and J lost 0, with 10 bases in between. This CDR3 contains 15 residues. The CDR3 here is CASSLTRVSTDTQYF. The CDR3 bases are TGTGCCAGCAGCTTGACTAGGGTTAGCACAGATACGCAGTATTTT.

The chain couples TRBV6-5 to TRBJ1-6; no reliable D call. Germline V gene data show CDR1 as MNHEY and CDR2 as SVGAGI. CDR3 length: 14 residues. Deletions cut 8 bases from V and 7 bases from J, with 15 bases between. CDR3 sequence: CASGSGGRNSPLHF. CDR3 nucleotide sequence: TGTGCCAGCGGCTCCGGAGGGCGAAATTCACCCCTCCACTTT.

This chain connects TRBV6-1 to TRBJ1-3, with no clear D. With 6 bases removed from V and 3 bases from J, the gap between germline ends came to 15 bases. The CDR3 has 15 residues. The germline gives CDR1 MNHNS, CDR2 SASEGT. CDR3 nucleotides: TGTGCCAGCAGCTCATTAGAGGTCTTTGGAAACACCATATATTTT. This gives the protein CASSSLEVFGNTIYF.

The chain couples TRBV5-4 to TRBJ2-7; 10 nucleotides match TRBD2. CDR3 length: 15 residues. Germline-derived CDR1 and CDR2 are SGHNT and YYREEE (reference sequence). V dropped 4 bases and J dropped 0; count of bases not matched to a gene: 4. In DNA form, the CDR3 reads TGTGCCAGCAGCGCCGGGACTAGCGTCTCCTACGAGCAGTACTTC. Translation: CASSAGTSVSYEQYF.

This CDR3 reads CASSLATGNEQYF. The DNA of the CDR3 is TGCGCCAGCAGCTTGGCCACAGGGAACGAGCAGTACTTC. The J gene is TRBJ2-7, the V gene TRBV5-1, with TRBD1 as a possible D gene (6 bases). From germline, CDR1 is SGHRS and CDR2 YFSETQ. Trimming removed 0 bases at V and 5 bases at J, with 9 bases between. This CDR3 comprises 13 residues.

The V gene is TRBV28, the J gene TRBJ1-5; D is possibly TRBD1 (5 bases). CDR1 is MDHEN and CDR2 is SYDVKM in the germline V gene. CDR3 size: 15 residues. V lost 4 bases, J lost 9 bases, and 19 bases lay in between. The CDR3 DNA follows: TGTGCCAGCAGTTCGCCGCATAGGGGTCTAAGGCCCCAGCATTTT. Encoded protein: CASSSPHRGLRPQHF.

J is TRBJ2-7 and V is TRBV7-9; maybe TRBD2 (6 bases). The V end was cut by 5 bases, the J end by 1 base, with 18 bases between. Per the germline V gene, CDR1 is SEHNR and CDR2 is FQNEAQ (reference sequence). The CDR3 is 16 amino acids. The CDR3, as DNA: TGTGCCAGCAGCCCGTTACGGGGGTTCGGGTCCTACGAGCAGTACTTC. It translates to CASSPLRGFGSYEQYF. Combining the CDR3 with reference TRBV7-9 and TRBJ2-7 gives the whole variable domain DTGVSQNPRHKITKRGQNVTFRCDPISEHNRLYWYRQTLGQGPEFLTYFQNEAQLEKSRLLSDRFSAERPKGSFSTLEIQRTEQGDSAMYLCASSPLRGFGSYEQYFGPGTRLTVT.

The chain carries TRBV9 and TRBJ2-1; a possible D gene is TRBD1 (6 bases). The CDR3 loop spans 14 amino acids. Per the germline V gene, CDR1 is SGDLS and CDR2 is YYNGEE. With 4 bases removed from V and 0 bases from J, the gap between germline ends came to 8 bases. The CDR3 loop reads CASSPGDSYNEQFF. The CDR3 DNA is TGTGCCAGCAGCCCAGGGGACTCCTACAATGAGCAGTTCTTC.

The chain combines TRBV5-1 with TRBJ2-7, with D unresolved. V dropped 2 bases and J dropped 0 bases, with 12 bases sitting between them. This CDR3 has 15 amino acids. Germline assignment: CDR1 SGHRS and CDR2 YFSETQ. CDR3 bases: TGCGCCAGCAGCTTAGTGGGCGCAATCTCCTACGAGCAGTACTTC. Its translation: CASSLVGAISYEQYF.

The V and J genes are TRBV5-4 and TRBJ1-2, with 8 positions matching TRBD1. With V trimmed by 3 bases and J by 4 bases, 5 bases remained unmatched. The CDR3 has 14 amino acids. Germline-derived CDR1 and CDR2 are SGHNT and YYREEE (reference sequence). The CDR3 reads CASSSRDRFYGYTF. The CDR3 DNA is TGTGCCAGCAGCTCCCGGGACAGGTTCTATGGCTACACCTTC.

The chain employs TRBV4-1 and TRBJ2-3, with 7 positions matching TRBD2. The CDR3 spans 15 residues. CDR1 is MGHRA, CDR2 YSYEKL, per germline. The junction had 3 bases not matched to a gene; V was cut back by 1 base and J by 2 bases. The CDR3 sequence: CASSQGLANTDTQYF. The CDR3 DNA is TGCGCCAGCAGCCAAGGACTAGCTAACACAGATACGCAGTATTTT.

V is TRBV28 and J is TRBJ1-3; D call uncertain. The CDR3 extends over 15 amino acids. V lost 5 bases and J 3 bases, leaving 14 bases between the germline ends. CDR1 is MDHEN, CDR2 SYDVKM, per germline. As DNA, the CDR3 is TGTGCCAGCAGTGTCGTCATATCGGGTGGAAACACCATATATTTT. Translation: CASSVVISGGNTIYF.

V and J are TRBV28 and TRBJ2-3; TRBD1 aligns across 7 bases. The CDR3 runs to 18 residues. With V trimmed by 5 bases and J by 2 bases, 16 bases remained unmatched. CDR1 and CDR2 (germline): MDHEN, SYDVKM. Here the CDR3 reads CASSQPGPTGYNTDTQYF. CDR3 nucleotides: TGTGCCAGCAGTCAACCGGGCCCGACAGGGTACAACACAGATACGCAGTATTTT.

The CDR3 spells CATSRDRTGATNEKLFF. The CDR3 region has the DNA TGTGCCACCAGCAGAGACCGAACAGGGGCAACTAATGAAAAACTGTTTTTT. The V gene is TRBV15, the J gene TRBJ1-4; 7 nucleotides match TRBD1. Germline V gene lookup returns CDR1 LNHNV and CDR2 YYDKDF (reference sequence). The CDR3 has 17 residues. The V segment lost 0 bases and the J segment 0 bases; nucleotides outside the gene matches: 4.

The rearrangement links TRBV28 to TRBJ1-1; TRBD1 matches 10 bases. The CDR3 extends over 19 amino acids. V gave up 1 base and J gave up 0 bases; unmatched junction bases: 11. Germline V gene lookup returns CDR1 MDHEN and CDR2 SYDVKM. The CDR3 nucleotides read TGTGCCAGCAGTTTATTCCTCCGGGACAGGGGACAGATGAACACTGAAGCTTTCTTT. Encoded protein: CASSLFLRDRGQMNTEAFF.

The chain recombines TRBV28 with TRBJ1-6, with TRBD1 identical over 7 bases. This CDR3 region has 18 residues. In germline, CDR1 is MDHEN, CDR2 SYDVKM. Trimming cost V 4 bases and J 4 bases; bases outside gene matches: 13. The CDR3 here is CASSYSARRDSYNSPLHF. In DNA form, the CDR3 reads TGTGCCAGCAGTTACTCCGCCCGGAGGGACAGTTATAATTCACCCCTCCACTTT.

The V and J genes are TRBV7-9 and TRBJ1-2, with a tentative D call TRBD1 (6 bases). The CDR3 sequence is 14 residues long. Trimming removed 5 bases from V and 7 bases from J, with 17 bases in between. CDR1 and CDR2 (germline): SEHNR, FQNEAQ (reference sequence). The CDR3 sequence: CASSPERGRSGYTF. The CDR3 DNA sequence: TGTGCCAGCAGCCCAGAGCGGGGGCGGTCTGGCTACACCTTC.

V gene TRBV6-5 combines with J gene TRBJ1-2; D call uncertain. V was trimmed by 5 bases and J by 4 bases, leaving 11 bases between them. The CDR3 extends over 13 amino acids. The germline V gene encodes CDR1 MNHEY and CDR2 SVGAGI. CDR3 sequence (DNA): TGTGCCAGCAGTCTCGTTCGGGGCTATGGCTACACCTTC. It specifies CASSLVRGYGYTF.

The chain joins TRBV28 to TRBJ1-2; D is unresolved. Trimming pared 2 bases from V and 7 bases from J, leaving 14 bases between. Germline V gene sequence: CDR1 MDHEN, CDR2 SYDVKM. The CDR3 has 14 amino acids. The CDR3 sequence is CASSLRTTMGGYTF. The CDR3 nucleotides read TGTGCCAGCAGTTTAAGAACGACTATGGGTGGCTACACCTTC.

This rearrangement joins TRBV7-9 to TRBJ1-4; a weak D match, TRBD1 (5 bases). CDR3 size: 15 residues. The germline CDR1 and CDR2 sequences are SEHNR and FQNEAQ (reference sequence). V was trimmed by 5 bases and J by 3 bases, leaving 13 bases between them. CDR3 sequence (DNA): TGTGCCAGCAGCCCTCAAGGGGTATCTAATGAAAAACTGTTTTTT. Protein product: CASSPQGVSNEKLFF.